Each of the 18 T cell receptor beta chains below was sequenced from the same sample in a study of coeliac disease. General study findings and limits: In active celiac disease, intraepithelial and lamina propria TRB and TRG repertoires were less clonal than controls.

Sequenced by immunoSEQ multiplex PCR; TCRdb stores in-frame clones only, minus some. The table records thousands of clones, around 69% of them present only once. No antigens are known for them. The source material was intraepithelial lymphocytes from the gut. The source is a woman between 18 and 29 years old with active celiac disease.

DNA for the CDR3: TGTGCCTGGAGTGCGGGGGGGCCGGGAGAGACCCAGTACTTC. Translation gives CAWSAGGPGETQYF. The rearrangement uses TRBV30 and TRBJ2-5; 8 bases fit TRBD2. CDR3 length equals 14 residues. V shed 1 base, J shed 4 bases, and the junction held 5 bases outside the gene matches. Per germline, CDR1 GTSNPN and CDR2 SVGIG (reference sequence).

This clone turned up a few times. The chain has TRBV2 and TRBJ2-7, with a possible D match to TRBD2 (5 bases). The CDR3 consists of 12 residues. In germline, CDR1 is SNHLY, CDR2 FYNNEI. Trimming cost V 10 bases and J 3 bases, with 13 bases left between them. The CDR3 nucleotides read TGTGCCACCTGGACGAGGGACTACGAGCAGTACTTC. Protein: CATWTRDYEQYF.

The sample holds one count of this clone. The rearrangement links TRBV4-2 to TRBJ1-6, with D possibly being TRBD1 (6 bases). The CDR3 is made up of 17 amino acids. V was trimmed by 0 bases and J by 6 bases, leaving 15 bases between them. Germline-derived CDR1 and CDR2 are LGHNA and YNFKEQ. CDR3 protein: CASSQEGAASGNSPLHF. The CDR3 DNA follows: TGTGCCAGCAGCCAAGAGGGGGCAGCCTCTGGTAATTCACCCCTCCACTTT.

This clone was counted only a few times. The chain couples TRBV5-1 to TRBJ1-2; the D gene is possibly TRBD1 (6 bases). This CDR3 spans 16 amino acids. Per the germline V gene, CDR1 is SGHRS and CDR2 is YFSETQ. V was trimmed by 2 bases and J by 4 bases, leaving 18 bases between them. CDR3 DNA sequence: TGCGCCAGCAGCTTCGAAGGGGGGGGCGCAGGCTATGGCTACACCTTC. It is translated as CASSFEGGGAGYGYTF.

The V call is TRBV18, the J call TRBJ2-5; 8 positions match TRBD1. The J call may be incorrect, as the DNA end agrees better with TRBJ2-7. Looked up from germline, CDR1 is KGHSH and CDR2 is LQKENI. The CDR3 sequence is 14 residues long. CDR3 sequence reads: CASSKGQGAGEQYF. CDR3 DNA: TGTGCCAGCTCAAAGGGTCAGGGGGCAGGCGAGCAGTACTTC.

The chain recombines TRBV11-2 with TRBJ2-7; perhaps TRBD1 as D (6 bases). The V and J ends lost 3 bases and 5 bases respectively, with 14 bases between them. Germline V lookup: CDR1 SGHAT, CDR2 FQNNGV. CDR3 length equals 14 residues. CDR3 amino acids: CASSLTGPRDEQYV. The CDR3 DNA is TGTGCCAGCAGCTTGACAGGCCCACGAGACGAGCAGTACGTC.

In this sample, this clone turned up a few times. The chain employs TRBV5-1 and TRBJ2-1; 7 bases map to TRBD1. From germline, CDR1 is SGHRS and CDR2 YFSETQ. V dropped 7 bases and J dropped 9; count of bases not matched to a gene: 22. The CDR3 sequence is 17 residues long. CDR3: CASSLIPQGIVSGEQFF. In DNA form, the CDR3 reads TGCGCCAGCTCTCTTATACCACAGGGGATTGTGAGTGGTGAGCAGTTCTTC.

The V call is TRBV7-9, the J call TRBJ2-1; 7 nucleotides agree with TRBD2. J gave up 0 bases and V 1 base, and 6 bases lay outside the gene matches. Germline-derived CDR1 and CDR2 are SEHNR and FQNEAQ (reference sequence). The CDR3 totals 17 residues. The CDR3 DNA is TGTGCCAGCAGCTTAGAACCGGGCGGGGGCTCCTACAATGAGCAGTTCTTC. Its translation is CASSLEPGGGSYNEQFF.

The chain links TRBV5-6 to TRBJ2-5; D is uncertain. The CDR3 is 14 amino acids. Trimming removed 4 bases from V and 2 bases from J, with 12 bases in between. Germline lookup yields CDR1 SGHDT and CDR2 YYEEEE. Written as DNA, the CDR3 is TGTGCCAGCAGCCTCTCCCCGGGTCAAGAGACCCAGTACTTC. Translating it yields CASSLSPGQETQYF.

The V and J genes are TRBV2 and TRBJ1-5, with TRBD1 identical over 9 bases. This CDR3 region has 13 residues. Germline CDR1 SNHLY, CDR2 FYNNEI. The V segment lost 4 bases and the J segment 5 bases; nucleotides outside the gene matches: 0. CDR3 region: CASSGTGDQPQHF. The CDR3 DNA sequence: TGTGCCAGCAGTGGGACAGGGGATCAGCCCCAGCATTTT.

The chain is built from TRBV5-6 and TRBJ2-5, with D possibly matching TRBD1 (5 bases). The CDR3 length is 15 residues. V lost 0 bases, J lost 4 bases, and 13 bases lay in between. Germline values: CDR1 SGHDT, CDR2 YYEEEE. The CDR3 DNA is TGTGCCAGCAGCTTGGTTCAGGGAATATCAGAGACCCAGTACTTC. It is translated as CASSLVQGISETQYF.

This clone was found once. This sequence joins TRBV27 and TRBJ2-7; 11 nucleotides line up with TRBD1. The CDR3 totals 17 residues. Per the germline V gene, CDR1 is MNHEY and CDR2 is SMNVEV (reference sequence). The ends lost 6 bases at V and 0 bases at J; junction bases unmatched: 10. The chain's CDR3 is CASSIGTGGPRSYEQYF. The CDR3 DNA follows: TGTGCCAGCAGCATCGGGACAGGGGGTCCCCGCTCCTACGAGCAGTACTTC.

The chain recombines TRBV29-1 with TRBJ2-4; 9 positions agree with TRBD2. This CDR3 region has 17 residues. Germline V gene data show CDR1 as SQVTM and CDR2 as ANQGSEA. The ends lost 1 base at V and 1 base at J; junction bases unmatched: 8. The chain's CDR3 is CSVEGTSDSLAKNIQYF. The CDR3 DNA reads as TGCAGCGTTGAAGGGACTAGCGACTCCCTGGCCAAAAACATTCAGTACTTC.

The chain carries TRBV7-2 and TRBJ2-2, with D uncertain. V gave up 3 bases and J gave up 2 bases, with 10 bases separating them. Germline V CDR1 and CDR2: SGHTA, FQGNSA. There are 15 residues in the CDR3. CDR3 sequence: CASSFAGPNTGELFF. CDR3 DNA sequence: TGTGCCAGCAGCTTCGCTGGCCCTAACACCGGGGAGCTGTTTTTT.

V usage is TRBV7-9 and J usage is TRBJ2-3; TRBD2 matches 10 bases. Trimming removed 5 bases from V and 1 base from J; junction bases left unmatched: 3. CDR3 length equals 15 residues. Germline CDR1 SEHNR, CDR2 FQNEAQ (reference sequence). The CDR3 DNA sequence: TGTGCCAGCAGCCAAGGGACTAGCGGCACAGATACGCAGTATTTT. Amino acids: CASSQGTSGTDTQYF.

As to this clone: An end of the junction differs from the germline gene, which may be a read error. The rearrangement uses TRBV27 and TRBJ2-5, with 11 bases identical to TRBD2. The CDR3 spans 16 residues. Germline-derived CDR1 and CDR2 are MNHEY and SMNVEV (reference sequence). The CDR3 loop reads CASRLLAGGPQETQYF. CDR3 DNA sequence: TGTGCCAGCAGGTTATTAGCGGGGGGGCCCCAAGAGACCCAGTACTTC.

The chain couples TRBV18 to TRBJ1-1, with 7 bases matching TRBD1. Unmatched junction bases numbered 8, after V lost 5 bases and J lost 2 bases. Germline assignment: CDR1 KGHSH and CDR2 LQKENI. The CDR3 covers 15 residues. The CDR3 reads CASSSLTGENTEAFF. The CDR3 region has the DNA TGTGCCAGCTCATCCTTAACAGGGGAAAACACTGAAGCTTTCTTT. The whole variable domain, filled in from reference TRBV18 and TRBJ1-1, reads NAGVMQNPRHLVRRRGQEARLRCSPMKGHSHVYWYRQLPEEGLKFMVYLQKENIIDESGMPKERFSAEFPKEGPSILRIQQVVRGDSAAYFCASSSLTGENTEAFFGQGTRLTVV.

The chain carries TRBV11-3 and TRBJ1-2; 7 nucleotides agree with TRBD1. With V trimmed by 4 bases and J by 4 bases, 15 bases remained unmatched. This CDR3 comprises 17 residues. Germline CDR1 is SGHNT and CDR2 is YENEEA. CDR3: CASSSTRGRVISYGYTF. DNA of the CDR3: TGTGCCAGCAGCTCAACTAGGGGGCGCGTCATCTCCTATGGCTACACCTTC.